This T cell receptor (beta chain) was sequenced for a study of T cell repertoires in cytomegalovirus infection. As for the study in general: It can be stated that public TCR beta signatures indicated CMV infection as well as a matching HLA type. Overall study results and limits: HLA-C-restricted CMV clonotypes gave the most frequent clonotype in two of eight donors. Individuals carrying CMV plus the relevant HLA were identified by cumulative frequency of public TCR beta families.

TCRdb reprocessed the reads via MiXCR and lists one record per CDR3 protein. The sample has fewer than 250,000 distinct CDR3 sequences, about 12% seen once. Remarks on this clonotype: Its specificity is not known.

Germline CDR1 LGHNA, CDR2 YSLEER. This CDR3 has 19 amino acids. V gave up 0 bases and J gave up 1 base, with 18 bases separating them. The sequencing sample was made of PBMCs. The source of this sequence is a human donor in good health (CMV status not recorded). Some clones in this sample may be carry-over from other donors' samples. The V call is TRBV4-3, the J call TRBJ2-2; no clear D. CDR3 sequence reads: CASSQDAAGLVGNTGELFF. CDR3 DNA: TGCGCCAGCAGCCAAGATGCGGCAGGCCTAGTGGGGAACACCGGGGAGCTGTTTTTT.